This paragraph covers one T cell receptor beta chain sequence. TCRdb's copy holds only in-frame clones and misses some; the assay was immunoSEQ multiplex PCR. The sample includes under 85,000 clones, roughly 88% of them seen just once. Germline V CDR1 and CDR2: LGHDT, YNNKEL (reference sequence). The CDR3 loop spans 15 amino acids. Between the trimmed V and J ends, which lost 0 bases and 4 bases, there was a span of 12 bases. This record comes from a study of blood T cell repertoires in COVID-19. The sample taken for sequencing was peripheral blood. The V call is TRBV3-1 (or the pseudogene TRBV3-2), the J call TRBJ1-1, with D unclear. This clonotype originated in a man aged 65 to 85 with acute or convalescent COVID-19. The CDR3 reads CASSQESSGSTEAFF. CDR3 DNA: TGTGCCAGCAGCCAAGAATCGTCGGGGTCCACTGAAGCTTTCTTT.